This T cell receptor beta chain appears in the sequencing data of a study of T cell clonality in common variable immunodeficiency. This clone came up many times. The DNA ends 3 residues before the CDR3 does, and the rest of the CDR3 is filled in from the germline J gene. Blood samples were heparinized, 5 to 8 ml per donor. Libraries were prepared by immunoSEQ multiplex PCR; TCRdb keeps only in-frame clonotypes and omits some of them. The sample presents some 60,000 clones, none singletons. In germline, CDR1 is ENHRY, CDR2 SYGVKD. This CDR3 region has 17 residues. The V and J ends lost 4 bases and 0 bases respectively, with 13 bases between them.

The chain has TRBV10-3 and TRBJ2-6; D perhaps matches TRBD1 (5 bases). The receptor was derived from a person aged 18-70 years in good health. The specimen was peripheral blood mononuclear cells. Here the CDR3 reads CAISAQGTSSGANVLTF. The covered CDR3 bases are TGTGCCATCAGTGCCCAGGGTACGAGCTCTGGGGCCAACGTC.